This TCR beta chain was sequenced in a study of T cell repertoires in cytomegalovirus infection. At the level of the study: In the study, CMV epitopes included recently identified HLA-C-restricted and well-studied HLA-B-restricted ones. Findings and limits, study-wide: The ex vivo response was dominated by HLA-C-restricted CMV-specific TCR beta clonotypes.

One entry per CDR3 protein results from TCRdb running MiXCR on the reads. Of around 500,000 distinct CDR3 sequences listed, roughly 42% were seen once; the top ten hold around 45%. This clonotype has a handful of counts. Its antigen is as yet unknown. The sample consisted of cultured PBMCs, taken from culture after CMV antigen stimulation. The origin of this receptor is a human donor in good health (CMV status not recorded). Some clones in this sample may be carry-over from other donors' samples.

The CDR3 bases are TGTGCCAGCAGCTTAGGGCTATTTATAGACGAGCAGTACTTC. Protein: CASSLGLFIDEQYF. The V gene is TRBV7-2, the J gene TRBJ2-7; D unresolved. Trimming shortened V by 1 base and J by 5 bases, and 12 bases separated the two germline ends. The CDR3 runs to 14 residues. Germline V gene lookup returns CDR1 SGHTA and CDR2 FQGNSA.